The 18 T cell receptor beta chains given below trace back to one sample, sequenced in a study of T cells in localized non-small cell lung cancer. TCRdb's copy holds only in-frame clones and misses some; the assay was immunoSEQ multiplex PCR. The table has about 41,000 clones, 86% seen once; the top ten hold roughly 7%. The sample was peripheral blood, taken before any cancer treatment. The receptors were sampled from a woman between 18 and 50 years old with stage III lung adenocarcinoma.

The chain is built from TRBV5-6 and TRBJ2-1; 9 bases fit TRBD2. This CDR3 is built from 16 residues. Trimming took 7 bases from V and 4 from J; bases not matched to a gene: 12. CDR1 SGHDT and CDR2 YYEEEE come from the germline V gene. In DNA form, the CDR3 reads TGTGCCAGCTCCCTCCCTCTAGCGGGGACATACAATGAGCAGTTCTTC. It encodes CASSLPLAGTYNEQFF.

The V and J genes are TRBV5-1 and TRBJ1-2, with unresolved D. Per the germline V gene, CDR1 is SGHRS and CDR2 is YFSETQ. CDR3 length: 15 amino acids. V lost 4 bases to trimming and J lost 6 bases, with 19 bases between them. CDR3 loop: CASSTDGGSQDGYTF. DNA for the CDR3: TGCGCCAGCAGCACGGACGGAGGGAGCCAGGATGGCTACACCTTC.

This rearrangement joins TRBV5-5 to TRBJ2-1; no reliable D call. The CDR3 covers 15 residues. Germline V lookup: CDR1 SGHKS, CDR2 YYEKEE (reference sequence). V lost 4 bases and J lost 1, with 12 bases in between. The CDR3 region has the DNA TGTGCCAGCAGCCTCCAAGGCTTATCCTACAATGAGCAGTTCTTC. This sequence encodes CASSLQGLSYNEQFF. The whole variable domain, remainder taken from reference TRBV5-5 and TRBJ2-1, is DAGVTQSPTHLIKTRGQQVTLRCSPISGHKSVSWYQQVLGQGPQFIFQYYEKEERGRGNFPDRFSARQFPNYSSELNVNALLLGDSALYLCASSLQGLSYNEQFFGPGTRLTVL.

The chain combines TRBV10-2 with TRBJ1-5, with D unclear. The CDR3 is 14 amino acids. V was pared by 5 bases and J by 0 bases, with 8 bases between. The V gene's germline CDR1 is WSHSY and CDR2 SAAADI. The CDR3 sequence is CASSIGVSNQPQHF. The CDR3 nucleotides read TGCGCCAGCAGTATAGGAGTTAGCAATCAGCCCCAGCATTTT.

The chain joins TRBV7-8 to TRBJ2-7, with 9 bases aligning to TRBD1. The CDR3 runs to 14 residues. Germline V gene lookup returns CDR1 SGHVS and CDR2 FQNEAQ. The trim removed 6 bases at V and 2 bases at J, leaving 5 bases unmatched. The CDR3 coding sequence is TGTGCCAGCAGTACGACAGGGGGGGCCTACGAGCAGTACTTC. Translated: CASSTTGGAYEQYF.

The CDR3 sequence is CAISSQDNGANYGYTF. CDR3 DNA: TGTGCCATCAGTTCTCAGGATAACGGAGCTAACTATGGCTACACCTTC. The chain is built from TRBV10-3 and TRBJ1-2; D unresolved. Germline V gives CDR1 ENHRY, CDR2 SYGVKD. Trimming removed 5 bases from V and 0 bases from J, with 16 bases in between. The CDR3 extends over 16 amino acids.

J is TRBJ1-2 and V is TRBV5-6; D is possibly TRBD1 (5 bases). Germline CDR1 and CDR2: SGHDT and YYEEEE. The CDR3 sequence is 14 residues long. V lost 4 bases, J lost 0 bases, and 10 bases lay in between. In nucleotides, the CDR3 is TGTGCCAGCAGCCTGGGGACCACTAACTATGGCTACACCTTC. Protein sequence: CASSLGTTNYGYTF.

The chain recombines TRBV5-6 with TRBJ2-7; TRBD1 matches 7 bases. Per the germline V gene, CDR1 is SGHDT and CDR2 is YYEEEE. The CDR3 covers 17 residues. V lost 2 bases, J lost 3 bases, and 14 bases stayed unmatched. The CDR3 DNA sequence: TGTGCCAGCAGCTTAACCATTCTCAGGGGGACCGACTACGAGCAGTACTTC. It translates to CASSLTILRGTDYEQYF.

The rearrangement joins TRBV5-1 to TRBJ2-3, with D hard to call. Trimming pared 0 bases from V and 0 bases from J, leaving 8 bases between. Germline loops: CDR1 SGHRS, CDR2 YFSETQ. This CDR3 has 15 amino acids. The CDR3 here is CASSLGVLSTDTQYF. CDR3 nucleotides: TGCGCCAGCAGCTTGGGGGTGCTGAGCACAGATACGCAGTATTTT.

The chain has TRBV9 and TRBJ1-4; 7 positions agree with TRBD1. The CDR3 length is 14 residues. CDR1 SGDLS and CDR2 YYNGEE come from the germline V gene. The junction had 6 bases not matched to a gene; V was cut back by 3 bases and J by 7 bases. CDR3 sequence (DNA): TGTGCCAGCAGCGGACAGGGCATAGGTGAAAAACTGTTTTTT. Its translation is CASSGQGIGEKLFF.

This clone was counted a few times. The V and J genes are TRBV19 and TRBJ1-6; D unclear. This CDR3 has 17 residues. Trimming pared 7 bases from V and 1 base from J, leaving 17 bases between. Per the germline V gene, CDR1 is LNHDA and CDR2 is SQIVND (reference sequence). The CDR3 sequence: CASTTGRSDSYNSPLHF. CDR3 DNA: TGTGCCAGTACCACCGGGAGGTCGGATTCCTATAATTCACCCCTCCACTTT.

This chain joins TRBV7-9 and TRBJ1-1; TRBD1 matches at 11 bases. The CDR3 sequence is 14 residues long. The V and J ends lost 7 bases and 4 bases, in that order; junction bases with no gene match: 5. Germline V CDR1 and CDR2: SEHNR, FQNEAQ (reference sequence). CDR3 loop: CASNRGTGGTEAFF. The CDR3 DNA sequence: TGTGCCAGCAACCGTGGGACAGGGGGCACTGAAGCTTTCTTT.

CDR3 sequence: CASSPDGYSNQPQHF. CDR3 DNA: TGCGCCAGCAGCCCGGACGGTTATAGCAATCAGCCCCAGCATTTT. The gene calls are TRBV5-1 and TRBJ1-5, with D unclear. V was shortened by 4 bases and J by 0 bases, with 11 bases between the two germline ends. Germline values: CDR1 SGHRS, CDR2 YFSETQ. The CDR3 covers 15 residues.

The chain recombines TRBV7-9 with TRBJ1-5; D is unresolved. CDR3 length: 12 residues. Germline V gives CDR1 SEHNR, CDR2 FQNEAQ (reference sequence). Trimming stripped 0 bases from V and 8 bases from J, with 5 bases between. The CDR3 sequence is CASSLASKPQHF. The CDR3 DNA reads TGTGCCAGCAGCTTAGCCTCTAAGCCCCAGCATTTT.

The rearrangement uses TRBV6-1 and TRBJ2-5, with D perhaps given as TRBD1 or TRBD2 (7 bases each). The CDR3 has 15 amino acids. V dropped 5 bases and J dropped 2 bases, with 15 bases sitting between them. Germline-derived CDR1 and CDR2 are MNHNS and SASEGT. The CDR3 DNA sequence: TGTGCCAGCAGTAATCGACAGGGAGGGCAAGAGACCCAGTACTTC. Translated: CASSNRQGGQETQYF.

V is TRBV5-4 and J is TRBJ1-6, with 9 bases aligning to TRBD1. V lost 4 bases, J lost 10 bases, and 9 bases stayed unmatched. The CDR3 has 15 amino acids. CDR1 SGHNT and CDR2 YYREEE come from the germline V gene (reference sequence). The CDR3 loop is CASSVDRGAQSPLHF. CDR3 sequence (DNA): TGTGCCAGCAGCGTGGACAGGGGCGCGCAGTCACCCCTCCACTTT.

In regard to this clone: Other DNA sequences in the sample encode the same CDR3. CDR3 bases: TGCGCCAGCAGCTTACGCAATGAGCAGTTCTTC. This translates into CASSLRNEQFF. This chain joins TRBV5-1 and TRBJ2-1, with D hard to call. The V gene lost 2 bases and the J gene lost 6 bases, with 3 bases spanning the gap. Looked up from germline, CDR1 is SGHRS and CDR2 is YFSETQ. The CDR3 extends over 11 amino acids.

This clone was seen only once. The chain joins TRBV6-9 to TRBJ2-6, with D uncertain. Trimming shortened V by 8 bases and J by 5 bases, and 10 bases separated the two germline ends. The germline V gene encodes CDR1 MNHGY and CDR2 SVAAGI. This CDR3 has 13 residues. The CDR3 is CASRQSRANVLTF. The DNA of the CDR3 is TGTGCCAGCCGACAAAGTCGGGCCAACGTCCTGACTTTC.